One sample yielded the 24 T cell receptor beta chains listed below, sequenced in a study of STAT5B mutations in CD4+ large granular lymphocyte leukemia. Generated by immunoSEQ multiplex PCR, the TCRdb table keeps only in-frame clones and is missing some. This sample has some 32,000 clones, with around four fifths found just once. The sample comprised CD4+ T cells from blood buffy coats. Every receptor here comes from a human donor in good health.

The gene calls are TRBV2 and TRBJ2-5; D is undetermined. With 1 base removed from V and 5 bases from J, the gap between germline ends came to 14 bases. CDR1 is SNHLY, CDR2 FYNNEI, per germline. The CDR3 is 15 residues long. The CDR3 nucleotides are TGTGCCAGCAGTGAAGTGACTCCGGTGACCGAGACCCAGTACTTC. Its translation is CASSEVTPVTETQYF.

The chain combines TRBV28 with TRBJ2-2; 7 bases are shared with TRBD1. The V gene's germline CDR1 is MDHEN and CDR2 SYDVKM. With 8 bases clipped from V and 6 bases from J, the junction kept 6 bases outside the gene matches. The CDR3 covers 13 residues. The CDR3 reads CASGTANPGELFF. The CDR3 DNA is TGTGCCAGCGGGACAGCAAACCCCGGGGAGCTGTTTTTT.

This clone was recorded a few times. The chain is built from TRBV23-1 and TRBJ2-7; TRBD1 matches 8 bases. TRBV23-1 falls under the ORF class, with uncertain function. Losses at the gene ends were 6 bases for V and 3 bases for J; bases not matched to a gene: 4. This CDR3 is built from 13 residues. CDR3 sequence (DNA): TGCGCCAGCAGACGACAGGGGATCTACGAGCAGTACTTC. It is translated as CASRRQGIYEQYF.

V and J are TRBV5-6 and TRBJ2-1, with TRBD2 matching over 13 bases. This CDR3 spans 18 amino acids. V trimming: 0 bases; J trimming: 4 bases; junction bases outside the gene matches: 7. Germline V gene data show CDR1 as SGHDT and CDR2 as YYEEEE. The DNA of the CDR3 is TGTGCCAGCAGCTTGGACCGGACTAGCGGGAGTAGGTACAATGAGCAGTTCTTC. Amino acid sequence: CASSLDRTSGSRYNEQFF.

The chain links TRBV2 to TRBJ2-1; the D gene is possibly TRBD1 (5 bases). This CDR3 is 13 amino acids long. V was pared by 5 bases and J by 8 bases, with 13 bases between. Germline-derived CDR1 and CDR2 are SNHLY and FYNNEI. The CDR3 region has the DNA TGTGCCAGCAGTAATCAGGGCGGTCATGAGCAGTTCTTC. The encoded protein is CASSNQGGHEQFF.

V and J are TRBV18 and TRBJ2-3; TRBD2 matches at 9 bases. Germline V lookup: CDR1 KGHSH, CDR2 LQKENI. Trimming removed 3 bases from V and 5 bases from J; junction bases left unmatched: 15. The length of the CDR3 is 18 residues. CDR3 in amino acids: CASSPTSYEAGGRDTQYF. CDR3 nucleotide sequence: TGTGCCAGCTCACCGACTTCGTATGAAGCGGGAGGCAGAGATACGCAGTATTTT.

V usage is TRBV27 and J usage is TRBJ2-2; no clear D gene. The CDR3 has 19 amino acids. From germline, CDR1 is MNHEY and CDR2 SMNVEV (reference sequence). The V gene lost 6 bases and the J gene lost 4 bases, with 27 bases spanning the gap. The CDR3 DNA is TGTGCCAGCAGAGTCACGATGGGTCTGAGGCCTGAAAGCACCGGGGAGCTGTTTTTT. Its protein product is CASRVTMGLRPESTGELFF.

The J gene is TRBJ2-3, the V gene TRBV6-5; D gene uncertain. The V end was cut by 4 bases, the J end by 0 bases, with 14 bases between. The germline V gene encodes CDR1 MNHEY and CDR2 SVGAGI. This CDR3 region has 16 residues. The CDR3 DNA reads TGTGCCAGCAGTTTTTCGGTGGGCACTAGCACAGATACGCAGTATTTT. Translating gives CASSFSVGTSTDTQYF.

The rearrangement uses TRBV6-5 and TRBJ2-7; tentative D call: TRBD1 (6 bases). CDR1 is MNHEY, CDR2 SVGAGI, per germline. V lost 6 bases and J lost 3, with 12 bases in between. The length of the CDR3 is 13 residues. CDR3 in amino acids: CASSRDIDYEQYF. CDR3 nucleotide sequence: TGTGCCAGCAGCCGGGACATCGACTACGAGCAGTACTTC.

V gene TRBV18 combines with J gene TRBJ2-7; 14 positions agree with TRBD2. Germline V gene sequence: CDR1 KGHSH, CDR2 LQKENI. The length of the CDR3 is 18 residues. V shed 3 bases, J shed 3 bases, and the junction held 10 bases outside the gene matches. The CDR3 DNA follows: TGTGCCAGCTCACCGGGACTAGCGGGAGAAAATGAGGGCTACGAGCAGTACTTC. Amino acid sequence: CASSPGLAGENEGYEQYF.

The CDR3 sequence: CASSQVFPPDGYTF. The DNA for the CDR3 is TGTGCCAGCAGCCAAGTCTTCCCTCCGGATGGCTACACCTTC. The chain recombines TRBV14 with TRBJ1-2; D remains ambiguous. Germline loops: CDR1 SGHDN, CDR2 FVKESK. The CDR3 sequence is 14 residues long. The V and J ends lost 1 base and 6 bases respectively, with 12 bases between them.

The chain couples TRBV28 to TRBJ2-7; D gene uncertain. CDR1 is MDHEN, CDR2 SYDVKM, per germline. V was shortened by 4 bases and J by 3 bases, with 4 bases between the two germline ends. The length of the CDR3 is 11 residues. CDR3 residues: CASSWFYEQYF. In DNA, the CDR3 is TGTGCCAGCAGTTGGTTCTACGAGCAGTACTTC.

V gene TRBV6-5 combines with J gene TRBJ1-2; D is undetermined. Germline V gives CDR1 MNHEY, CDR2 SVGAGI. Trimming pared 5 bases from V and 0 bases from J, leaving 10 bases between. This CDR3 has 14 residues. For the CDR3, the DNA is TGTGCCAGCAGTCAGACACCGACTAACTATGGCTACACCTTC. Amino acid sequence: CASSQTPTNYGYTF.

This chain joins TRBV7-2 and TRBJ2-7; possibly TRBD2 for D (5 bases). Germline-derived CDR1 and CDR2 are SGHTA and FQGNSA. The CDR3 spans 12 residues. The V end lost 2 bases, the J end lost 7 bases, and 9 bases lay between the germline ends. The CDR3 protein is CASSLRLAEQYF. The DNA for the CDR3 is TGTGCCAGCAGCTTACGGCTAGCTGAGCAGTACTTC.

The CDR3 loop is CASSMTGRGSTEAFF. DNA for the CDR3: TGTGCCAGCAGTATGACAGGGCGCGGGAGCACTGAAGCTTTCTTT. V usage is TRBV27 and J usage is TRBJ1-1, with 7 bases fitting TRBD1. The length of the CDR3 is 15 residues. J lost 4 bases, V lost 5 bases, and 10 bases had no gene match. CDR1 and CDR2 (germline): MNHEY, SMNVEV (reference sequence).

This clone was counted a few times. V gene TRBV10-1 combines with J gene TRBJ1-5, with D possibly TRBD1 on 5 matching bases. CDR3 length: 13 residues. V shed 0 bases and J shed 9 bases, with 9 bases lying between them. Per the germline V gene, CDR1 is WNHNN and CDR2 is SYGVQD (reference sequence). In DNA form, the CDR3 reads TGCGCCAGCAGTGAGTCGATGGGACGGCCCCAGCATTTT. Encoded protein: CASSESMGRPQHF.

The gene calls are TRBV30 and TRBJ2-3; TRBD2 matches 7 bases. The junction had 11 bases not matched to a gene; V was cut back by 6 bases and J by 2 bases. The CDR3 length is 15 residues. The germline V gene encodes CDR1 GTSNPN and CDR2 SVGIG (reference sequence). The CDR3 reads CACPDSAGVTDTQYF. The CDR3 DNA sequence: TGTGCCTGCCCCGACTCGGCGGGAGTCACAGATACGCAGTATTTT.

The chain's CDR3 is CASSNRREAGNTIYF. The CDR3, as DNA: TGTGCCAGCAGCAACAGAAGAGAAGCTGGAAACACCATATATTTT. The rearrangement joins TRBV6-1 to TRBJ1-3; D gene uncertain. Germline lookup yields CDR1 MNHNS and CDR2 SASEGT. V lost 6 bases to trimming and J lost 2 bases, with 14 bases between them. This CDR3 contains 15 residues.

This clone was seen a single time. This rearrangement joins TRBV7-2 to TRBJ2-3; D is possibly TRBD2 (6 bases). CDR1 SGHTA and CDR2 FQGNSA come from the germline V gene. This CDR3 spans 15 amino acids. V lost 5 bases, J lost 2 bases, and 14 bases lay in between. CDR3 DNA sequence: TGTGCCAGCAGCCCGAGCGGGCCGTACACAGATACGCAGTATTTT. It codes for CASSPSGPYTDTQYF.

This clone has only one observation. This chain links TRBV10-3 with TRBJ2-7; 7 bases are shared with TRBD1. The CDR3 totals 13 residues. Germline loops: CDR1 ENHRY, CDR2 SYGVKD. The junction had 3 bases not matched to a gene; V was cut back by 4 bases and J by 3 bases. CDR3: CAISGGDSYEQYF. CDR3 DNA sequence: TGTGCCATCAGTGGAGGGGACAGCTACGAGCAGTACTTC.

The chain carries TRBV19 and TRBJ1-3; 10 nucleotides align to TRBD1. The J segment lost 2 bases and the V segment lost 6 bases, leaving 10 bases of the junction unmatched. Per the germline V gene, CDR1 is LNHDA and CDR2 is SQIVND (reference sequence). The CDR3 loop spans 17 amino acids. CDR3 amino acids: CASRQPPGQGTGNTIYF. CDR3 in DNA: TGTGCCAGTAGGCAACCTCCGGGACAGGGGACTGGAAACACCATATATTTT.

The chain carries TRBV29-1 and TRBJ2-1, with D possibly TRBD2 on 6 matching bases. The CDR3 covers 14 residues. The germline CDR1 and CDR2 sequences are SQVTM and ANQGSEA. Trimming took 3 bases from V and 3 from J, leaving 12 bases between them. The CDR3 loop reads CSVEGGLLYNEQFF. The CDR3 nucleotides read TGCAGCGTTGAGGGGGGACTCCTCTACAATGAGCAGTTCTTC.

The chain joins TRBV2 to TRBJ2-1; D perhaps matches TRBD1 (6 bases). CDR1 is SNHLY, CDR2 FYNNEI, per germline. The CDR3 runs to 13 residues. V shed 5 bases and J shed 4 bases, with 9 bases lying between them. The CDR3 DNA sequence: TGTGCCAGCAGTAACGACAGGTACAATGAGCAGTTCTTC. It codes for CASSNDRYNEQFF. Based on the CDR3 plus reference TRBV2 and TRBJ2-1, the full variable domain is EPEVTQTPSHQVTQMGQEVILRCVPISNHLYFYWYRQILGQKVEFLVSFYNNEISEKSEIFDDQFSVERPDGSNFTLKIRSTKLEDSAMYFCASSNDRYNEQFFGPGTRLTVL.

The chain couples TRBV18 to TRBJ2-1; 13 bases align to TRBD2. The ends lost 6 bases at V and 4 bases at J; junction bases unmatched: 15. The CDR3 length is 19 residues. Germline values: CDR1 KGHSH, CDR2 LQKENI. The CDR3 sequence is CASSPLSGTSGTGYNEQFF. In DNA, the CDR3 is TGTGCCAGCTCCCCGCTCTCCGGGACTAGCGGGACGGGATACAATGAGCAGTTCTTC.